This TCR beta chain was recovered during a study of blood T cells in healthy people across ages. The study's findings and limits: The recorded TCR beta diversity per million T cells decreased in a roughly linear manner with age.

The CDR3 covers 14 residues. CDR1 and CDR2 from the germline V gene are MDHEN and SYDVKM. A word on this clonotype: Its antigen is as yet unknown. A read error may produce the germline difference seen at one junction end.

A second PCR of about 6 to 11 cycles used a sample-barcoded 5' primer and a J-beta primer mix. TCRdb re-called the 5' RACE reads with MiXCR, one entry per CDR3 protein. In the table there are 800,000 to 950,000 distinct CDR3 sequences, almost 30% of which are singletons. The same sample was also studied in work on T cells of mothers and their children. That paper notes: Mothers yielded over 8 million CDR3 reads, children 2.5 million to 3 million each. Inherited differences only slightly affect thymic shaping of TCR recombination output. Related mother-child pairs showed slightly higher but non-significant overlap than unrelated pairs.

This sequence was found in a woman aged 40 to 50 in good health. Sequenced material: blood. J is TRBJ2-5 and V is TRBV28; 8 positions agree with TRBD1. Matching the DNA end better, TRBJ2-7 makes the J call doubtful. The CDR3 DNA is TGTACCAGCGGCCGCAGGGGGCGCAGGGACGAGCAGTACTTC. Amino acid sequence: CTSGRRGRRDEQYF.